The 32 T cell receptor beta chains below all came from one sample that was sequenced in a study of CD8+ T cells in alopecia areata. Described treatment: oral pan-JAK inhibitor, 5-10 mg twice daily. RNA extraction and reverse transcription yielded cDNA as sequencing template. The protocol was immunoSEQ multiplex PCR, while the TCRdb copy is restricted to in-frame clones and leaves out a portion. Among 150,000 to 200,000 clones listed, 65% were seen once. This specimen was CD4+ T cells sorted from blood, taken at week 4, from a patient treated with tofacitinib. Receptors originate from a human donor with alopecia areata.

This clone was recorded a few times. This rearrangement joins TRBV20-1 to TRBJ2-3; D not certain. Germline V gene sequence: CDR1 DFQATT, CDR2 SNEGSKA (reference sequence). V was pared by 6 bases and J by 2 bases, with 3 bases between. CDR3 length: 10 amino acids. CDR3 bases: TGCAGTGCCACCACAGATACGCAGTATTTT. This translates into CSATTDTQYF.

The rearrangement uses TRBV6-6 and TRBJ2-3; unclear D gene. V lost 0 bases to trimming and J lost 4 bases, with 8 bases between them. This CDR3 is 14 amino acids long. Germline CDR1 and CDR2: MNHNY and SVGAGI (reference sequence). The chain's CDR3 is CASSYSAAPDTQYF. Written as DNA, the CDR3 is TGTGCCAGCAGTTACTCGGCAGCCCCAGATACGCAGTATTTT.

The CDR3 coding sequence is TGCGCCAGCAGCTTGGCCACAGGGGATGAGCAGTTCTTC. Translated, it gives CASSLATGDEQFF. V usage is TRBV5-1 and J usage is TRBJ2-1, with 7 bases identical to TRBD1. With V trimmed by 0 bases and J by 8 bases, 2 bases remained unmatched. The germline V gene has CDR1 SGHRS and CDR2 YFSETQ. The CDR3 sequence is 13 residues long.

This clone was detected only a few times. This rearrangement joins TRBV10-3 to TRBJ2-3, with 11 bases lining up with TRBD1. This CDR3 is 15 amino acids long. CDR1 and CDR2 (germline): ENHRY, SYGVKD. The V gene end was trimmed by 5 bases and the J gene end by 4 bases; junction bases not matched to a gene: 5. The CDR3 is CAISLRDRGADTQYF. The CDR3 DNA reads TGTGCCATCAGTCTCCGGGACAGGGGGGCAGATACGCAGTATTTT.

This clone was picked up one time. This rearrangement joins TRBV6-5 to TRBJ1-5; perhaps TRBD1 as D (5 bases). CDR1 is MNHEY and CDR2 is SVGAGI in the germline V gene. V was clipped by 6 bases and J by 2 bases, with 11 bases between them. The CDR3 spans 14 residues. CDR3 coding DNA: TGTGCCAGCAGCAAGGACAAGGGCAATCAGCCCCAGCATTTT. Translated, it gives CASSKDKGNQPQHF.

This rearrangement joins TRBV10-3 to TRBJ1-2; D not certain. Between the trimmed V and J ends, which lost 3 bases and 8 bases, there was a span of 13 bases. This CDR3 contains 13 residues. Germline CDR1 reads ENHRY; CDR2 reads SYGVKD. The CDR3 loop reads CAISDLAASGYTF. CDR3 coding DNA: TGTGCCATCAGTGATCTTGCGGCTTCGGGCTACACCTTC.

The rearrangement links TRBV2 to TRBJ2-5; no firm D call. V was trimmed by 8 bases and J by 1 base, leaving 8 bases between them. In germline, CDR1 is SNHLY, CDR2 FYNNEI. The CDR3 contains 12 residues. This CDR3 reads CASSGFQETQYF. CDR3 DNA: TGTGCCAGCTCAGGATTCCAAGAGACCCAGTACTTC.

The chain has TRBV6-5 and TRBJ1-6; a weak D match, TRBD1 (6 bases). This CDR3 region has 14 residues. V was trimmed by 6 bases and J by 10 bases, leaving 16 bases between them. The germline V gene has CDR1 MNHEY and CDR2 SVGAGI. This CDR3 is CASRATGRGSPLHF. The CDR3 bases are TGTGCCAGCAGAGCGACAGGCCGCGGGTCACCCCTCCACTTT.

The chain has TRBV7-8 and TRBJ1-5; no clear D gene. The V and J ends lost 1 base and 0 bases respectively, with 10 bases between them. Germline lookup yields CDR1 SGHVS and CDR2 FQNEAQ. The CDR3 contains 16 residues. CDR3 DNA sequence: TGTGCCAGCAGCTTAGTTGGTGCCTATAGCAATCAGCCCCAGCATTTT. Translated: CASSLVGAYSNQPQHF.

J is TRBJ2-2 and V is TRBV7-2, with a weak D call TRBD1 (6 bases). The CDR3 totals 13 residues. CDR1 and CDR2 from the germline V gene are SGHTA and FQGNSA. Between the trimmed V and J ends, which lost 5 bases and 4 bases, there was a span of 8 bases. The CDR3 here is CASSHRATGELFF. The CDR3 nucleotides read TGTGCCAGCAGCCACAGGGCCACCGGGGAGCTGTTTTTT.

The genes are TRBV30 and TRBJ2-3; TRBD1 might be the D (6 bases). Germline CDR1 reads GTSNPN; CDR2 reads SVGIG (reference sequence). V lost 8 bases to trimming and J lost 4 bases, with 16 bases between them. The CDR3 runs 13 residues. In nucleotides, the CDR3 is TGTGCCCGCACAGGGCCGCCAGCAGATACGCAGTATTTT. Amino acid sequence: CARTGPPADTQYF.

The genes are TRBV5-1 and TRBJ2-5; tentatively, D is TRBD2 (6 bases). The CDR3 extends over 16 amino acids. Germline lookup yields CDR1 SGHRS and CDR2 YFSETQ. Trimming took off 4 bases at V and 2 bases at J, with 18 bases between the two ends. The CDR3 protein is CASSPGARELQETQYF. Written as DNA, the CDR3 is TGCGCCAGCAGCCCGGGAGCAAGGGAACTGCAAGAGACCCAGTACTTC.

This chain connects TRBV19 to TRBJ1-2; D call uncertain. V lost 2 bases and J 8 bases, leaving 6 bases between the germline ends. Germline V gene lookup returns CDR1 LNHDA and CDR2 SQIVND (reference sequence). This CDR3 comprises 11 residues. CDR3 residues: CASSITSGYTF. The CDR3 nucleotides are TGTGCCAGTAGTATAACCTCGGGCTACACCTTC.

The gene calls are TRBV4-1 and TRBJ2-3, with 10 bases identical to TRBD2. Germline V lookup: CDR1 MGHRA, CDR2 YSYEKL. There are 15 residues in the CDR3. With 6 bases clipped from V and 2 bases from J, the junction kept 5 bases outside the gene matches. This CDR3 is CASRLTSGPTDTQYF. The CDR3 DNA sequence: TGCGCCAGCAGACTGACTAGCGGGCCCACAGATACGCAGTATTTT.

CDR3 protein: CSVAGFGNTIYF. CDR3 coding DNA: TGCAGCGTCGCAGGGTTTGGAAACACCATATATTTT. V gene TRBV29-1 combines with J gene TRBJ1-3; D perhaps matches TRBD1 (5 bases). The CDR3 covers 12 residues. In germline, CDR1 is SQVTM, CDR2 ANQGSEA. Trimming removed 6 bases at V and 3 bases at J, with 9 bases between.

The gene calls are TRBV29-1 and TRBJ2-2; no firm D call. Deletions cut 4 bases from V and 6 bases from J, with 12 bases between. This CDR3 contains 13 residues. Germline loops: CDR1 SQVTM, CDR2 ANQGSEA. CDR3 loop: CSVAGRRAGELFF. The CDR3 coding sequence is TGCAGCGTTGCGGGTCGAAGAGCCGGGGAGCTGTTTTTT.

The V and J genes are TRBV25-1 and TRBJ2-1; D is unclear. V was cut by 1 base and J by 5 bases, with 6 bases left in between. This CDR3 has 13 amino acids. CDR1 MGHDK and CDR2 SYGVNS come from the germline V gene. The CDR3 DNA follows: TGTGCCAGCAGTGAATGGGTCGACAATGAGCAGTTCTTC. It yields the protein CASSEWVDNEQFF.

The chain recombines TRBV4-1 with TRBJ2-5; no reliable D call. This CDR3 region has 15 residues. CDR1 is MGHRA, CDR2 YSYEKL, per germline. V was shortened by 0 bases and J by 1 base, with 9 bases between the two germline ends. The CDR3 bases are TGCGCCAGCAGCCAAGATCGTACAGCCCAAGAGACCCAGTACTTC. Translation: CASSQDRTAQETQYF.

The rearrangement uses TRBV30 and TRBJ2-2; the D gene is possibly TRBD1 (6 bases). Per the germline V gene, CDR1 is GTSNPN and CDR2 is SVGIG (reference sequence). This CDR3 comprises 12 residues. Trimming cost V 5 bases and J 7 bases, with 11 bases left between them. The CDR3 loop reads CAWAGVVGELFF. The CDR3 DNA reads TGTGCCTGGGCAGGGGTTGTCGGGGAGCTGTTTTTT.

This clone turned up a few times. V gene TRBV7-8 combines with J gene TRBJ2-1; 11 nucleotides line up with TRBD2. The CDR3 loop spans 17 amino acids. The V gene's germline CDR1 is SGHVS and CDR2 FQNEAQ. J lost 6 bases, V lost 0 bases, and 7 bases had no gene match. CDR3 in amino acids: CASSLAGSGGDFNEQFF. The CDR3 bases are TGTGCCAGCAGCTTAGCGGGTAGCGGGGGGGATTTCAATGAGCAGTTCTTC.

The chain combines TRBV9 with TRBJ2-1; D ambiguous. CDR1 is SGDLS, CDR2 YYNGEE, per germline. The germline V and J ends were trimmed by 1 base and 0 bases, with 8 bases remaining between them. There are 15 residues in the CDR3. The DNA of the CDR3 is TGTGCCAGCAGCGTACACCTGAGCTCCTACAATGAGCAGTTCTTC. Translation: CASSVHLSSYNEQFF.

The genes are TRBV29-1 and TRBJ2-5; TRBD1 aligns across 8 bases. With V trimmed by 4 bases and J by 3 bases, 10 bases remained unmatched. Germline values: CDR1 SQVTM, CDR2 ANQGSEA. The CDR3 is made up of 15 amino acids. In nucleotides, the CDR3 is TGCAGCGTTGCGGGAGACAGGGGTGGGGAAGAGACCCAGTACTTC. Amino acid sequence: CSVAGDRGGEETQYF.

This clone was counted between two and nine times. The chain is built from TRBV7-9 and TRBJ2-7; TRBD1 matches 7 bases. The CDR3 is 14 amino acids. CDR1 and CDR2 from the germline V gene are SEHNR and FQNEAQ (reference sequence). V trimming: 0 bases; J trimming: 2 bases; junction bases outside the gene matches: 1. CDR3 sequence: CASSLAGQTYEQYF. CDR3 in DNA: TGTGCCAGCAGCTTAGCGGGACAGACCTACGAGCAGTACTTC.

The rearrangement links TRBV6-5 to TRBJ2-1; D uncertain. The length of the CDR3 is 14 residues. V shed 5 bases and J shed 10 bases, with 18 bases lying between them. Germline CDR1 reads MNHEY; CDR2 reads SVGAGI. The DNA of the CDR3 is TGTGCCAGCAGTACCCCGACCGACCTGGGGGAGCAGTTCTTC. Translated, it gives CASSTPTDLGEQFF.

This clone appeared a single time. The chain combines TRBV29-1 with TRBJ2-7; unclear D gene. The CDR3 totals 11 residues. The V and J ends lost 2 bases and 3 bases respectively, with 5 bases between them. Germline-derived CDR1 and CDR2 are SQVTM and ANQGSEA. CDR3 region: CSVESVYEQYF. DNA of the CDR3: TGCAGCGTTGAATCGGTCTACGAGCAGTACTTC.

The V and J genes are TRBV7-9 and TRBJ2-2; D is tentatively TRBD1 or TRBD2 (5 bases each). The CDR3 consists of 15 residues. The germline V and J ends were trimmed by 10 bases and 6 bases, with 21 bases remaining between them. Germline CDR1 is SEHNR and CDR2 is FQNEAQ (reference sequence). The CDR3 region is CANDRGPTHPGELFF. CDR3 DNA: TGTGCCAACGATCGGGGACCCACACACCCCGGGGAGCTGTTTTTT.

In DNA form, the CDR3 reads TGTGCCACCAGCAGAGGGGGAGCGGGCGGAGACATTCAGTACTTC. Translation: CATSRGGAGGDIQYF. The J gene is TRBJ2-4, the V gene TRBV15, with D perhaps TRBD2 (6 bases). Trimming pared 1 base from V and 8 bases from J, leaving 15 bases between. This CDR3 has 15 amino acids. CDR1 LNHNV and CDR2 YYDKDF come from the germline V gene (reference sequence).

The CDR3 coding sequence is TGTGCCAGCAGCTTATCCCAGGGTGGCGGTGAAGCTTTCTTT. Translation: CASSLSQGGGEAFF. V gene TRBV11-2 combines with J gene TRBJ1-1; tentatively, D is TRBD1 (5 bases). CDR1 is SGHAT, CDR2 FQNNGV, per germline. This CDR3 spans 14 amino acids. The ends were cut back, 2 bases at V and 7 bases at J, with 14 bases in the middle.

This clone showed up just a few times. The chain carries TRBV4-1 and TRBJ2-6, with D tentatively TRBD2 (5 bases). CDR1 MGHRA and CDR2 YSYEKL come from the germline V gene. Trimming shortened V by 4 bases and J by 0 bases, and 10 bases separated the two germline ends. The CDR3 contains 16 residues. CDR3 region: CASSRGLASGANVLTF. The DNA for the CDR3 is TGCGCCAGCAGCCGAGGACTCGCCTCTGGGGCCAACGTCCTGACTTTC.

A single count supports this clone. The rearrangement links TRBV29-1 to TRBJ1-2, with a possible D match to TRBD1 (5 bases). The CDR3 totals 11 residues. The V end lost 7 bases, the J end lost 5 bases, and 11 bases lay between the germline ends. Germline V gives CDR1 SQVTM, CDR2 ANQGSEA. For the CDR3, the DNA is TGCAGCGGGCGAACAGGTTATGGCTACACCTTC. It translates to CSGRTGYGYTF.

The chain has TRBV7-9 and TRBJ1-5, with 7 bases aligning to TRBD1. Looked up from germline, CDR1 is SEHNR and CDR2 is FQNEAQ (reference sequence). CDR3 length: 16 residues. The trim removed 5 bases at V and 2 bases at J, leaving 9 bases unmatched. The DNA for the CDR3 is TGTGCCAGCAGCGACACAGGGGCGGTGGGCAATCAGCCCCAGCATTTT. Its protein product is CASSDTGAVGNQPQHF. Together with reference TRBV7-9 and TRBJ1-5, the CDR3 gives the full variable domain: DTGVSQNPRHKITKRGQNVTFRCDPISEHNRLYWYRQTLGQGPEFLTYFQNEAQLEKSRLLSDRFSAERPKGSFSTLEIQRTEQGDSAMYLCASSDTGAVGNQPQHFGDGTRLSIL.

There are a few counts of this clone. This chain uses TRBV15 with TRBJ1-3; possible D gene TRBD1, 6 bases. The V gene lost 1 base and the J gene lost 8 bases, with 15 bases spanning the gap. Germline V gene data show CDR1 as LNHNV and CDR2 as YYDKDF (reference sequence). The CDR3 has 15 residues. CDR3 sequence (DNA): TGTGCCACCAGCAGAGGCTCACAGGGTTCTGACACCATATATTTT. Its protein product is CATSRGSQGSDTIYF.